This is a list of T cell receptor beta chains from one sample in a study of cytomegalovirus exposure and HLA in healthy donors. The repertoire was sequenced with immunoSEQ multiplex PCR; TCRdb's copy has only in-frame clones and lacks some. Of more than 95,000 clones in the sample, around 86% are singletons; the top ten hold under 4.5%. Sample: PBMCs. The receptor set was obtained from a young woman in good health and CMV-seropositive. Each CDR3 is given with its conserved first and last residue. The D gene is left open where the match is weak. Size is stated for part of the rows, as once, few or many counts, or as a class when the clone is expanded.

size | J | V | D | DNA | CDR3
few | TRBJ2-7 | TRBV7-9 | - | TGTGCCAGCAGCTTAGGGTCAGACGAGCAGTACTTC | CASSLGSDEQYF
- | TRBJ1-2 | TRBV5-1 | - | TGCGCCAGCAGCTTGGATGAAGCCTTCTATGGCTACACCTTC | CASSLDEAFYGYTF
- | TRBJ2-7 | TRBV5-1 | TRBD1 | TGCGCCAGCAGCCACCTGACAGGGGGCGGAACCTACGAGCAGTACTTC | CASSHLTGGGTYEQYF
- | TRBJ2-7 | TRBV15 | TRBD2 | TGTGCCACCAGCAGGACTAGCGGGCAGTCTCAAGAGCAGTACTTC | CATSRTSGQSQEQYF
- | TRBJ2-3 | TRBV2 | TRBD1 | TGTGCCAGCAGTGAGGAAAGGAGACAGGGACAAGATACGCAGTATTTT | CASSEERRQGQDTQYF
- | TRBJ1-5 | TRBV7-9 | - | TGTGCCAGCAGCTTATCAGGGGCGATTAGCAATCAGCCCCAGCATTTT | CASSLSGAISNQPQHF
- | TRBJ2-7 | TRBV7-9 | TRBD1 | TGTGCCAGCAGCTCCTCCAAGACGGGGGGACAGGGTTCCTACGAGCAGTACTTC | CASSSSKTGGQGSYEQYF
- | TRBJ1-2 | TRBV14 | - | TGTGCCAGCAGCCAAGACCTGAGGAAAGGCTACACCTTC | CASSQDLRKGYTF
- | TRBJ2-7 | TRBV9 | TRBD1 | TGTGCCAGCAGCTCCGGGGGGGACAGGGGGTTAAACGAGCAGTACTTC | CASSSGGDRGLNEQYF
- | TRBJ2-7 | TRBV9 | TRBD1 | TGTGCCAGCAGCGTAGGGCAGGGGGCCTACGAGCAGTACTTC | CASSVGQGAYEQYF
- | TRBJ1-3 | TRBV11-3 | - | TGTGCCAGCAGCCCTTACAGGGACTCTGGAAACACCATATATTTT | CASSPYRDSGNTIYF
once | TRBJ1-5 | TRBV4-2 | TRBD1 | TGTGCCAGCAGCCTGGGGACAGATCGAAATCAGCCCCAGCATTTT | CASSLGTDRNQPQHF
- | TRBJ1-1 | TRBV28 | - | TGTGCCAGCAGTCCGCCAGGTTTTAAAGCTTTCTTT | CASSPPGFKAFF
- | TRBJ2-1 | TRBV27 | - | TGTGCCAGCAGTTACGTGACAGACAATGAGCAGTTCTTC | CASSYVTDNEQFF
once | TRBJ2-7 | TRBV4-1 | TRBD2 | TGCGCCAGCAGCCAAGATCCTGCAGCGATGACTAGCGGGAGCCCGGGCCGAGTCGAGCAGTACTTC | CASSQDPAAMTSGSPGRVEQYF
once | TRBJ2-3 | TRBV11-3 | - | TGTGCCAGCAGCTTAGGCTACAGGGAAAGGGTAGATACGCAGTATTTT | CASSLGYRERVDTQYF
- | TRBJ1-2 | TRBV9 | TRBD1 | TGTGCCAGCAGCGTAGGTCAGGGGGCTGATGGCTACACCTTC | CASSVGQGADGYTF
- | TRBJ1-6 | TRBV27 | - | TGTGCCAGCAGTTGGTGGGGCGCCTATAATTCACCCCTCCACTTT | CASSWWGAYNSPLHF
medium-sized | TRBJ1-1 | TRBV6-4 | - | TGTGCCAGCAGTGACTCAGGAGAGAGCACTGAAGCTTTCTTT | CASSDSGESTEAFF
- | TRBJ2-1 | TRBV5-1 | TRBD2 | TGCGCCAGCAGCTTTCTAGCGGGTATGCAGTTCTTC | CASSFLAGMQFF
- | TRBJ1-2 | TRBV27 | TRBD1 | TGTGCCAGCAGATCGGGACAGGACTATGGCTACACCTTC | CASRSGQDYGYTF
- | TRBJ2-1 | TRBV19 | TRBD1 | TGTGCCAGTACCGACAGGGGGCGGTATGTCTACAATGAGCAGTTCTTC | CASTDRGRYVYNEQFF
- | TRBJ2-6 | TRBV6-5 | - | TGTGCCAGCAGCTCACAGGGTCCCGGGGCCAACGTCCTGACTTTC | CASSSQGPGANVLTF
- | TRBJ2-3 | TRBV15 | TRBD1 | TGTGCCACCAGCAGGGGGACAGGGATTCTCTCAGATACGCAGTATTTT | CATSRGTGILSDTQYF
- | TRBJ2-2 | TRBV7-3 | - | TGTGCCAGCAGCTCCTCTAACACCGGGGAGCTGTTTTTT | CASSSSNTGELFF
- | TRBJ2-5 | TRBV28 | TRBD1 | TGTGCCAGCAGTCCACAGGGGTTGGGAGAGACCCAGTACTTC | CASSPQGLGETQYF
once | TRBJ2-7 | TRBV11-3 | TRBD2 | TGTGCCAGCAGCGCGCTCCATAGCGGGAAGCAGTACTTC | CASSALHSGKQYF
- | TRBJ2-1 | TRBV2 | TRBD2 | TGTGCCAGCAGTGGGTGGAGCGGGGGGGCTAACAATGAGCAGTTCTTC | CASSGWSGGANNEQFF
- | TRBJ2-2 | TRBV6-5 | TRBD1 | TGTGCCAGCAGTACCCGGGACAGGGGCGGGGAGCTGTTTTTT | CASSTRDRGGELFF
few | TRBJ2-1 | TRBV30 | TRBD2 | TGTGCCGGGGGGAGGGGCTACAATGAGCAGTTCTTC | CAGGRGYNEQFF
- | TRBJ1-1 | TRBV28 | TRBD1 | TGTGCCAGCAGGGGCCACGGGGACAGGACCCCTGAAGCTTTCTTT | CASRGHGDRTPEAFF
- | TRBJ2-7 | TRBV19 | - | TGTGCCAGTAGTAGATCCGGGTCTTCCTACGAGCAGTACTTC | CASSRSGSSYEQYF
- | TRBJ2-3 | TRBV12-5 | TRBD2 | TGTGCTAGTGGGTTTAGCGGGTCAGATACGCAGTATTTT | CASGFSGSDTQYF
- | TRBJ1-2 | TRBV7-2 | TRBD1 | TGTGCCAGCAGGTACGGACAGGGCTATGGCTACACCTTC | CASRYGQGYGYTF
- | TRBJ1-2 | TRBV6-5 | TRBD1 | TGTGCCAGCAGGTCCGGGGACAGACAGTATGGCTACACCTTC | CASRSGDRQYGYTF
- | TRBJ2-1 | TRBV25-1 | TRBD1 | TGTGCCCAGGGGGCCTACAATGAGCAGTTCTTC | CAQGAYNEQFF
- | TRBJ2-7 | TRBV5-5 | - | TGTGCCAGCAGGTTGGGGAGGATCTCCTACGAGCAGTACTTC | CASRLGRISYEQYF
- | TRBJ2-7 | TRBV18 | TRBD1 | TGTGCCAGCTCACCTTACAGGGGCCCCTACGAGCAGTACTTC | CASSPYRGPYEQYF
- | TRBJ1-4 | TRBV9 | - | TGTGCCAGCAGCGTAAGCGGACAGCCGGAAAAACTGTTTTTT | CASSVSGQPEKLFF
once | TRBJ2-3 | TRBV7-3 | - | TGTGCCAGCAGCCCAAGCGGGTTCCCAGATACGCAGTATTTT | CASSPSGFPDTQYF
- | TRBJ2-7 | TRBV5-1 | - | TGCGCCAGCAGCTCAAACAGTGCACGCGGGTACGAGCAGTACTTC | CASSSNSARGYEQYF
many | TRBJ1-4 | TRBV5-6 | TRBD1 | TGTGCCAGCAGACAGGGGGCTGAAAAACTGTTTTTT | CASRQGAEKLFF
- | TRBJ1-2 | TRBV10-2 | - | TGCGCCAGCTATGGTTCGGGAGGAGAATATGGCTACACCTTC | CASYGSGGEYGYTF
- | TRBJ2-7 | TRBV5-6 | TRBD2 | TGTGCCAGCAGCCCGGGGGGGCAAGAATTCTACGAGCAGTACTTC | CASSPGGQEFYEQYF
once | TRBJ1-2 | TRBV27 | - | TGTGCCAGCAGCAGGGGACCAACCCTCAACTATGGCTACACCTTC | CASSRGPTLNYGYTF
- | TRBJ2-7 | TRBV28 | - | TGTGCCAGCAGTCGGACAGTCTACGAGCAGTACTTC | CASSRTVYEQYF